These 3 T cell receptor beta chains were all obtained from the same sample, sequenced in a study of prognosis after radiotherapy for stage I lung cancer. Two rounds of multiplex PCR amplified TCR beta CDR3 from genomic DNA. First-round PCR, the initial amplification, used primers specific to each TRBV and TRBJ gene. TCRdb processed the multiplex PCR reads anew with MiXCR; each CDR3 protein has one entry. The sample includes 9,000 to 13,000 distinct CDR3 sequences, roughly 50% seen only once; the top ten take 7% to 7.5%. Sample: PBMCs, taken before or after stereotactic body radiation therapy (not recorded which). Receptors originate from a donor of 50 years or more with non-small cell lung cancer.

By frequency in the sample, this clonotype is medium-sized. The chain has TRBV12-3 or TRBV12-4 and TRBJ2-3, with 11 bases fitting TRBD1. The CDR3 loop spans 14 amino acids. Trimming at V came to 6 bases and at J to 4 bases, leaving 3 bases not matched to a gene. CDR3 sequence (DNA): TGTGCCAGCAGCCTGGGACAGGGGGCAGATACGCAGTATTTT. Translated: CASSLGQGADTQYF.

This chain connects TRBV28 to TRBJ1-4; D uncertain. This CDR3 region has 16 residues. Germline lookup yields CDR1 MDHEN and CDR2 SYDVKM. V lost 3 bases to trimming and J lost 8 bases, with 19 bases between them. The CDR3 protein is CASSLSSGLRGEKLFF. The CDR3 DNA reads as TGTGCCAGCAGTTTGTCGTCAGGTTTGAGAGGGGAAAAACTGTTTTTT.

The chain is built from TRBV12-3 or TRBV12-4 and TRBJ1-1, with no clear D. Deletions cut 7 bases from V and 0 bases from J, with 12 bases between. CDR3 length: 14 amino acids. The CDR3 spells CASTTDVLNTEAFF. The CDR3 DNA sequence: TGTGCCAGCACCACTGACGTCCTGAACACTGAAGCTTTCTTT.